Listed here are 6 T cell receptor beta chains from one sample, sequenced in a study of CD8 T cells in ankylosing spondylitis. Overall study findings and caveats: What seemed typical of ankylosing spondylitis blood was a TCR beta motif built from eight highly homologous variants.

Antigen specificity for these receptors is unknown. TCRdb itself ran the 5' RACE reads through MiXCR, one entry per CDR3 protein. This table has a few hundred thousand distinct CDR3 sequences, about 17% appearing once. Sequencing was done on a sample of blood, either unsorted or a sorted T cell fraction (not recorded which). The receptor set was obtained from a male donor with ankylosing spondylitis.

This clonotype was found a few times. The rearrangement uses TRBV20-1 and TRBJ2-1; 8 bases match TRBD2. Germline assignment: CDR1 DFQATT and CDR2 SNEGSKA (reference sequence). Germline trimming cut 6 bases from V and 4 bases from J; bases unmatched to any gene: 8. The CDR3 extends over 14 amino acids. CDR3 DNA sequence: TGCAGTGCCACCTTTAGCGGGGATTACAATGAGCAGTTCTTC. It codes for CSATFSGDYNEQFF.

This clonotype occurred a few times. This chain joins TRBV7-9 and TRBJ2-2; no reliable D call. Germline V lookup: CDR1 SEHNR, CDR2 FQNEAQ (reference sequence). V gave up 2 bases and J gave up 2 bases, with 6 bases separating them. The CDR3 covers 14 residues. CDR3 protein: CASSLSVNTGELFF. The CDR3 nucleotides are TGTGCCAGCAGCTTATCTGTAAACACCGGGGAGCTGTTTTTT.

In this sample, this clonotype turned up a few times. The rearrangement joins TRBV5-1 to TRBJ1-2, with 8 bases identical to TRBD1. The CDR3 has 20 amino acids. The junction had 23 bases not matched to a gene; V was cut back by 7 bases and J by 0 bases. Germline CDR1 is SGHRS and CDR2 is YFSETQ. The CDR3: CASVLDPTGTGDKANYGYTF. CDR3 in DNA: TGCGCCAGCGTATTAGATCCCACCGGGACAGGCGATAAAGCTAACTATGGCTACACCTTC.

A remark on this clonotype: A much larger clone lies one base from this, so it may be a read error. Likely a read error: the CDR3 ends without its conserved phenylalanine or tryptophan. The CDR3 DNA is TGTGCCAGCAGTTTTTCCGGCAATGAGCAGTTCTCC. Translation gives CASSFSGNEQFS. The chain has TRBV12-3 or TRBV12-4 and TRBJ2-1; D ambiguous. Trimming took off 3 bases at V and 6 bases at J, with 6 bases between the two ends. This CDR3 comprises 12 residues.

The chain carries TRBV4-1 and TRBJ2-7, with 7 bases matching TRBD1. Looked up from germline, CDR1 is MGHRA and CDR2 is YSYEKL. Unmatched junction bases numbered 15, after V lost 4 bases and J lost 6 bases. This CDR3 contains 16 residues. CDR3 protein: CASSPLPGQASVEQYF. CDR3 nucleotide sequence: TGCGCCAGCAGCCCGCTCCCTGGACAGGCATCGGTCGAGCAGTACTTC.

This clonotype was observed many times. This sequence joins TRBV5-6 and TRBJ1-1; D uncertain. V lost 0 bases and J 0 bases, leaving 12 bases between the germline ends. CDR3 length equals 16 residues. Germline V CDR1 and CDR2: SGHDT, YYEEEE. Written as DNA, the CDR3 is TGTGCCAGCAGCTTGGGTTCAGCGAGCATGAACACTGAAGCTTTCTTT. This encodes CASSLGSASMNTEAFF. The full variable domain, completed using reference TRBV5-6 and TRBJ1-1, is DAGVTQSPTHLIKTRGQQVTLRCSPKSGHDTVSWYQQALGQGPQFIFQYYEEEERQRGNFPDRFSGHQFPNYSSELNVNALLLGDSALYLCASSLGSASMNTEAFFGQGTRLTVV.